This T cell receptor (beta chain) was sequenced for a study of regulatory T cells in long-lasting Graves disease. Many counts were recorded for this clonotype. Sample time point: newly diagnosed GD, antithyroid drugs for less than 3 months. RNA from PBMCs was the source of the TCR library. Through Arm-PCR of CDR3 regions and iRepertoire HTBI primers, TCR beta libraries were built. TCRdb itself ran the multiplex PCR reads through MiXCR, one entry per CDR3 protein. The table records roughly 400,000 distinct CDR3 sequences, approximately 16% of them present only once. Separately, the same data were catalogued under a study of T cells in Graves' hyperthyroidism and ophthalmopathy.

This clonotype was sampled from a woman under 30 with Graves disease. Sequenced here: peripheral blood mononuclear cells (PBMCs), sampled at new diagnosis, from a patient treated with antithyroid drugs.

Here the CDR3 DNA reads TGTGCCAGCAGACAGGGGGCAATAATCACCTTC. This gives the protein CASRQGAIITF. V gene TRBV12-3 or TRBV12-4 combines with J gene TRBJ1-2; 9 bases align to TRBD1. V shed 6 bases and J 13 bases; nucleotides not matched to a gene: 6. The CDR3 totals 11 residues.